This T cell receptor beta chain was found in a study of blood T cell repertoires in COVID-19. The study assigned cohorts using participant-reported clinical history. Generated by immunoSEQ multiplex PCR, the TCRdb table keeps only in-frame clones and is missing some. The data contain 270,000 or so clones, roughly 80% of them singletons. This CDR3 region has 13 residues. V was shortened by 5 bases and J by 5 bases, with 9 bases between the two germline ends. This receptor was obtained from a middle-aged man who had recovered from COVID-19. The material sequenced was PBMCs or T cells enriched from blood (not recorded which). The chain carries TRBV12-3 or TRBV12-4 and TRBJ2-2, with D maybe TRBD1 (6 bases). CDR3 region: CASSPTGTGELFF. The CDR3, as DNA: TGTGCCAGCAGTCCTACAGGGACCGGGGAGCTGTTTTTT.